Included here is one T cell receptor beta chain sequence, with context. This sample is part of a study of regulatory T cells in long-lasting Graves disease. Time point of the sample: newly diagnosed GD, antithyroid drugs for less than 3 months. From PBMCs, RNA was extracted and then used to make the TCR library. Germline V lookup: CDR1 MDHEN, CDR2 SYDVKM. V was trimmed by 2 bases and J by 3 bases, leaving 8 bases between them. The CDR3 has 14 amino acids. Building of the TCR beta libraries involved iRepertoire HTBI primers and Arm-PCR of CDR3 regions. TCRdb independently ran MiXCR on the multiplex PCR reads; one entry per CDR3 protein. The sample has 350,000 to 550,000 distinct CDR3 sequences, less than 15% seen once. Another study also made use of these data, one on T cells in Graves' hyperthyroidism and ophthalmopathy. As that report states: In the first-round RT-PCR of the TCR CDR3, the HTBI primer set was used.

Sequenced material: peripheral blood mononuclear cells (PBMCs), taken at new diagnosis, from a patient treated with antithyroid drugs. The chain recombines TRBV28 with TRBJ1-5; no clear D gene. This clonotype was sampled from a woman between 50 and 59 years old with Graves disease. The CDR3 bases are TGTGCCAGCAGTTTAAGACGAGACAATCAGCCCCAGCATTTT. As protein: CASSLRRDNQPQHF.